What follows are 17 T cell receptor beta chains derived from one specimen sequenced in a study of blood T cell repertoires in COVID-19 (TCRdb year 2020). Receptor amplification or capture employed the immunoSEQ multiplex PCR assay. TCRdb stores this immuneACCESS table with in-frame sequences only. Part of the clones is absent; in the studies checked, under half of the shortfall reflects unresolved V genes, and no reason is known for the rest. Counted in this sample were about 140,000 clones; 79% of them appeared once. Approximately 3.6% of the sample comes from the top ten. The source material was peripheral blood. These receptors came from a man in his sixties with acute or convalescent COVID-19.

The V and J genes are TRBV5-6 and TRBJ2-1, with D possibly TRBD1 on 6 matching bases. The CDR3 has 16 residues. CDR1 and CDR2 (germline): SGHDT, YYEEEE. The germline V and J ends were trimmed by 5 bases and 0 bases, with 15 bases remaining between them. This chain's CDR3 is CASRYYRASSYNEQFF. The CDR3 region has the DNA TGTGCCAGCAGATACTACAGGGCGAGCTCCTACAATGAGCAGTTCTTC.

The J gene is TRBJ2-7, the V gene TRBV11-2; D is perhaps TRBD1 (6 bases). This CDR3 has 16 amino acids. Trimming took off 1 base at V and 2 bases at J, with 15 bases between the two ends. Per germline, CDR1 SGHAT and CDR2 FQNNGV. CDR3 nucleotide sequence: TGTGCCAGCAGCTTAGTCGGGGAAGGGACACCCTACGAGCAGTACTTC. Translating it yields CASSLVGEGTPYEQYF.

CDR3 loop: CASSQGGVETQYF. The CDR3 nucleotides read TGTGCCAGCAGCCAGGGAGGGGTAGAGACCCAGTACTTC. V and J are TRBV7-9 and TRBJ2-5; 7 bases agree with TRBD2. The CDR3 totals 13 residues. Germline values: CDR1 SEHNR, CDR2 FQNEAQ (reference sequence). J gave up 4 bases and V 5 bases, and 4 bases lay outside the gene matches.

This clone was found once. The gene calls are TRBV4-2 and TRBJ1-2; D call uncertain. This CDR3 is 15 amino acids long. The V and J ends lost 0 bases and 4 bases respectively, with 12 bases between them. Germline assignment: CDR1 LGHNA and CDR2 YNFKEQ. CDR3 in amino acids: CASSQEGGVRYGYTF. For the CDR3, the DNA is TGTGCCAGCAGCCAAGAAGGAGGAGTCCGCTATGGCTACACCTTC.

The rearrangement joins TRBV28 to TRBJ1-1; 9 nucleotides agree with TRBD1. V lost 6 bases to trimming and J lost 4 bases; unmatched junction nucleotides: 9. Germline CDR1 and CDR2: MDHEN and SYDVKM. The CDR3 covers 15 residues. The CDR3, as DNA: TGTGCCAGCAGCAAGGACAGGGGAGCGGGCACTGAAGCTTTCTTT. This gives the protein CASSKDRGAGTEAFF.

The gene calls are TRBV28 and TRBJ2-7; 11 nucleotides match TRBD2. CDR3 size: 15 residues. Trimming removed 8 bases from V and 6 bases from J; junction bases left unmatched: 12. Germline-derived CDR1 and CDR2 are MDHEN and SYDVKM. The CDR3 is CASRTLAGGIGEQYF. The DNA for the CDR3 is TGTGCCAGCCGGACCCTAGCGGGAGGTATCGGCGAGCAGTACTTC.

This chain links TRBV4-2 with TRBJ2-7; D is unclear. Germline CDR1 is LGHNA and CDR2 is YNFKEQ. V lost 0 bases to trimming and J lost 3 bases, with 6 bases between them. CDR3 size: 13 residues. The CDR3: CASSQDQFYEQYF. CDR3 in DNA: TGTGCCAGCAGCCAAGATCAGTTCTACGAGCAGTACTTC.

This clone was seen a handful of times. The rearrangement links TRBV7-8 to TRBJ1-5, with TRBD1 matching 7 bases. The CDR3 totals 14 residues. Germline V lookup: CDR1 SGHVS, CDR2 FQNEAQ. Losses at the gene ends were 4 bases for V and 4 bases for J; bases not matched to a gene: 4. The CDR3 nucleotides read TGTGCCAGCAGCTGGGACAGCTTAAATCAGCCCCAGCATTTT. Its translation is CASSWDSLNQPQHF.

V gene TRBV18 combines with J gene TRBJ1-1; weak D call: TRBD1 (6 bases). CDR3 length equals 15 residues. Germline CDR1 and CDR2: KGHSH and LQKENI. V was shortened by 3 bases and J by 5 bases, with 16 bases between the two germline ends. CDR3 nucleotides: TGTGCCAGCTCACCGGCACAGGGAGAAGGGACTGAAGCTTTCTTT. Protein: CASSPAQGEGTEAFF.

This sequence joins TRBV28 and TRBJ2-2, with D uncertain. The V end was cut by 7 bases, the J end by 2 bases, with 5 bases between. Per the germline V gene, CDR1 is MDHEN and CDR2 is SYDVKM. The CDR3 loop spans 12 amino acids. The CDR3 here is CASNSNTGELFF. In DNA form, the CDR3 reads TGTGCCAGCAACAGCAACACCGGGGAGCTGTTTTTT.

The rearrangement joins TRBV18 to TRBJ1-3, with 8 bases aligning to TRBD1. V shed 6 bases, J shed 1 base, and the junction held 5 bases outside the gene matches. Per the germline V gene, CDR1 is KGHSH and CDR2 is LQKENI. This CDR3 has 15 residues. This CDR3 reads CASSPGQASGNTIYF. The CDR3 DNA follows: TGTGCCAGCTCTCCGGGACAGGCTTCTGGAAACACCATATATTTT.

The chain uses TRBV29-1 and TRBJ1-5; maybe TRBD1 (6 bases). In germline, CDR1 is SQVTM, CDR2 ANQGSEA. Trimming removed 5 bases at V and 7 bases at J, with 15 bases between. There are 13 residues in the CDR3. Here the CDR3 reads CSVSWGPEQPQHF. CDR3 nucleotide sequence: TGCAGCGTTTCGTGGGGGCCTGAGCAGCCCCAGCATTTT.

The rearrangement uses TRBV6-2 or TRBV6-3 and TRBJ1-2; D uncertain. The germline V gene has CDR1 MNHEY and CDR2 SVGEGT. Trimming cost V 5 bases and J 5 bases, with 12 bases left between them. The CDR3 runs 13 residues. The DNA of the CDR3 is TGTGCCAGCAGTGCGACTGCCTATTATGGCTACACCTTC. This codes for CASSATAYYGYTF.

The genes are TRBV10-3 and TRBJ1-2, with D possibly matching TRBD1 (6 bases). CDR1 is ENHRY and CDR2 is SYGVKD in the germline V gene. CDR3 length: 11 residues. The V end was cut by 6 bases, the J end by 8 bases, with 10 bases between. CDR3 loop: CAIRAGDGYTF. DNA for the CDR3: TGTGCCATCAGGGCAGGGGACGGCTACACCTTC.

The chain has TRBV3-1 (or the pseudogene TRBV3-2) and TRBJ1-2; D is unclear. Germline CDR1 and CDR2: LGHDT and YNNKEL (reference sequence). This CDR3 comprises 14 residues. V gave up 0 bases and J gave up 4 bases, with 9 bases separating them. The CDR3 DNA sequence: TGTGCCAGCAGCCAAGAGGCCAGAACCTATGGCTACACCTTC. Translating gives CASSQEARTYGYTF.

The rearrangement links TRBV5-1 to TRBJ1-2; 8 bases are shared with TRBD1. Germline values: CDR1 SGHRS, CDR2 YFSETQ. The trim removed 5 bases at V and 7 bases at J, leaving 10 bases unmatched. The CDR3 loop spans 14 amino acids. The CDR3 protein is CASRSTQGAPGYTF. The CDR3 coding sequence is TGCGCCAGCAGGAGCACTCAGGGGGCCCCTGGCTACACCTTC.

The CDR3 region is CASSVEALYTDTQYF. In nucleotides, the CDR3 is TGTGCCAGCAGCGTAGAAGCGTTGTACACAGATACGCAGTATTTT. This rearrangement joins TRBV9 to TRBJ2-3; no firm D call. The CDR3 length is 15 residues. Trimming left V 0 bases short and J 2 bases short, with 10 bases between. Looked up from germline, CDR1 is SGDLS and CDR2 is YYNGEE. Complete variable domain (other parts from reference TRBV9 and TRBJ2-3): DSGVTQTPKHLITATGQRVTLRCSPRSGDLSVYWYQQSLDQGLQFLIQYYNGEERAKGNILERFSAQQFPDLHSELNLSSLELGDSALYFCASSVEALYTDTQYFGPGTRLTVL.